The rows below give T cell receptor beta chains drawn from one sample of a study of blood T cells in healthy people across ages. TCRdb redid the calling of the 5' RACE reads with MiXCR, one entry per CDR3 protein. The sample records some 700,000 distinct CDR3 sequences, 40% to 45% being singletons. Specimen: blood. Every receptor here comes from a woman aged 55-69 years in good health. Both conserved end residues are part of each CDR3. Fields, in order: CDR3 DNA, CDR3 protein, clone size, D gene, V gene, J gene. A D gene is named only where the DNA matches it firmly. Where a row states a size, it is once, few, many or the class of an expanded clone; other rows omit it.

CDR3nt: TGCGCCAGCAGCTTGGGGACAGGGCTGGGGAATGAGCAGTTCTTC; CDR3aa: CASSLGTGLGNEQFF; abundance: -; d_gene: TRBD1; v_gene: TRBV5-1; j_gene: TRBJ2-1
CDR3nt: TGTGCCAGCAGCCCGAGGACAGGGGGCGATTCACCCCTCCACTTT; CDR3aa: CASSPRTGGDSPLHF; abundance: -; d_gene: TRBD1; v_gene: TRBV7-2; j_gene: TRBJ1-6
CDR3nt: TGTGCCAGCAGCCCTCGGACAGGGTCGTACCAAGAGACCCAGTACTTC; CDR3aa: CASSPRTGSYQETQYF; abundance: few; d_gene: TRBD1; v_gene: TRBV7-8; j_gene: TRBJ2-5
CDR3nt: TGTGCCAGCAGCGTAGCTTCCGGGAGCTTCCAAGAGACCCAGTACTTC; CDR3aa: CASSVASGSFQETQYF; abundance: few; d_gene: -; v_gene: TRBV9; j_gene: TRBJ2-5
CDR3nt: TGTGCCAGCAGCCAAGGATCCCGGGACCCAGATACGCAGTATTTT; CDR3aa: CASSQGSRDPDTQYF; abundance: many; d_gene: -; v_gene: TRBV4-2; j_gene: TRBJ2-3
CDR3nt: TGTGCCAGCAGCCAGGACAGGGGTGGGGCCAACGTCCTGACTTTC; CDR3aa: CASSQDRGGANVLTF; abundance: -; d_gene: TRBD1; v_gene: TRBV3-1; j_gene: TRBJ2-6
CDR3nt: TGTGCCAGCACCCCCGGGGCGGGGACCCAAGAGACCCAGTACTTC; CDR3aa: CASTPGAGTQETQYF; abundance: -; d_gene: -; v_gene: TRBV5-5; j_gene: TRBJ2-5
CDR3nt: TGCGCCAGCAGCAGCTCGGACAGGGGGCAGTCCCGCTACACCTTC; CDR3aa: CASSSSDRGQSRYTF; abundance: -; d_gene: TRBD1; v_gene: TRBV5-1; j_gene: TRBJ1-2
CDR3nt: TGTGCCAGCAGCCCGGGGAGCGGGAGTATAGATACGCAGTATTTT; CDR3aa: CASSPGSGSIDTQYF; abundance: -; d_gene: TRBD2; v_gene: TRBV11-2; j_gene: TRBJ2-3
CDR3nt: TGTGCCAGCAGCGTAGGGGGGACAGCTAACTGTGGCTACACCTTC; CDR3aa: CASSVGGTANCGYTF; abundance: -; d_gene: TRBD1; v_gene: TRBV9; j_gene: TRBJ1-2
CDR3nt: TGTGCCAGCACCGACTCCAGCGCAGGATACAATGAGCAGTTCTTC; CDR3aa: CASTDSSAGYNEQFF; abundance: -; d_gene: -; v_gene: TRBV6-5; j_gene: TRBJ2-1
CDR3nt: TGTGCCAGCAGCTTAGTATCCGGGGGGCCCAACTACGAGCAGTACTTC; CDR3aa: CASSLVSGGPNYEQYF; abundance: -; d_gene: -; v_gene: TRBV11-2; j_gene: TRBJ2-7
CDR3nt: TGCAGTGCTGCCGTGTTTGGCTACACCTTC; CDR3aa: CSAAVFGYTF; abundance: few; d_gene: -; v_gene: TRBV20-1; j_gene: TRBJ1-2
CDR3nt: TGCGCCAGCAGCCAAGAGCGGGGGGAGTACAATGAGCAGTTCTTC; CDR3aa: CASSQERGEYNEQFF; abundance: -; d_gene: TRBD2; v_gene: TRBV4-3; j_gene: TRBJ2-1
CDR3nt: TGTGCCAGCAGTACTGGACACAACACTGAAGCTTTCTTT; CDR3aa: CASSTGHNTEAFF; abundance: -; d_gene: -; v_gene: TRBV6-5; j_gene: TRBJ1-1
CDR3nt: TGTGCTAGTGGTCCCACGACACCGAACACTGAAGCTTTCTTT; CDR3aa: CASGPTTPNTEAFF; abundance: -; d_gene: -; v_gene: TRBV12-5; j_gene: TRBJ1-1
CDR3nt: TGTGCCAGCAGCCATGGGGGTGGGGATGAGCAGTTCTTC; CDR3aa: CASSHGGGDEQFF; abundance: -; d_gene: -; v_gene: TRBV4-2; j_gene: TRBJ2-1
CDR3nt: TGTGCCAGCAGCTCCTACCCGTGGGGGCTCCCCTATGGCTACACCTTC; CDR3aa: CASSSYPWGLPYGYTF; abundance: -; d_gene: -; v_gene: TRBV7-3; j_gene: TRBJ1-2
CDR3nt: TGTGCCAGCAGCCCCCCCGGGGCCTCCTACAATGAGCAGTACTTC; CDR3aa: CASSPPGASYNEQYF; abundance: few; d_gene: -; v_gene: TRBV7-7; j_gene: TRBJ2-7
CDR3nt: TGTGCCAGCAGCTTAGTAACAGGGGCGCCCCAGTACTTC; CDR3aa: CASSLVTGAPQYF; abundance: -; d_gene: TRBD1; v_gene: TRBV7-2; j_gene: TRBJ2-4
CDR3nt: TGCAGTGCTAGGTCTCTAGCGGGAGGGTACTCCACAGATACGCAGTATTTT; CDR3aa: CSARSLAGGYSTDTQYF; abundance: -; d_gene: TRBD2; v_gene: TRBV20-1; j_gene: TRBJ2-3
CDR3nt: TGTGCCAGCAGCCAAGACAGAAGAGGCTACACCTTC; CDR3aa: CASSQDRRGYTF; abundance: many; d_gene: -; v_gene: TRBV7-9; j_gene: TRBJ1-2
CDR3nt: TGTGCTAGCAGCTTAGAGGGAAGGTGGAATGAGCAGTTCTTC; CDR3aa: CASSLEGRWNEQFF; abundance: few; d_gene: -; v_gene: TRBV7-7; j_gene: TRBJ2-1
CDR3nt: TGTGCCAGCAGCTTCCCGTCGGGGGGACCACAAGAGACCCAGTACTTC; CDR3aa: CASSFPSGGPQETQYF; abundance: few; d_gene: TRBD2; v_gene: TRBV13; j_gene: TRBJ2-5
CDR3nt: TGTGCCAGCAGCTTAGTATCGGGAGATACGCAGTATTTT; CDR3aa: CASSLVSGDTQYF; abundance: many; d_gene: -; v_gene: TRBV7-2; j_gene: TRBJ2-3
CDR3nt: TGCAGTGCCATGACAGGAGACGCCTACAATGAGCAGTTCTTC; CDR3aa: CSAMTGDAYNEQFF; abundance: few; d_gene: -; v_gene: TRBV20-1; j_gene: TRBJ2-1
CDR3nt: TGTGCCAGCGGTGCAGGGGAAGAATCCTACGAGCAGTACTTC; CDR3aa: CASGAGEESYEQYF; abundance: -; d_gene: -; v_gene: TRBV6-2/TRBV6-3; j_gene: TRBJ2-7
CDR3nt: TGTGCCAGCAGCTTAGGGGTTTCCTCTGGAGGGGAGCAGTACTTC; CDR3aa: CASSLGVSSGGEQYF; abundance: few; d_gene: -; v_gene: TRBV7-8; j_gene: TRBJ2-7
CDR3nt: TGTGCCACCAGCAGAGGCGGACAGGGAAGACACGAGCAGTACTTC; CDR3aa: CATSRGGQGRHEQYF; abundance: -; d_gene: TRBD1; v_gene: TRBV15; j_gene: TRBJ2-7
CDR3nt: TGTGCCAGCAGCTTACTTGCCAACCAAGAGACCCAGTACTTC; CDR3aa: CASSLLANQETQYF; abundance: many; d_gene: -; v_gene: TRBV7-9; j_gene: TRBJ2-5
CDR3nt: TGCGCCAGCAGCCCCACGTGGGGGGGGGCGACAGATACGCAGTATTTT; CDR3aa: CASSPTWGGATDTQYF; abundance: -; d_gene: -; v_gene: TRBV4-3; j_gene: TRBJ2-3
CDR3nt: TGTGCCAGCAGTTTAGGGGCGGCTCAGCCCCAGCATTTT; CDR3aa: CASSLGAAQPQHF; abundance: -; d_gene: -; v_gene: TRBV27; j_gene: TRBJ1-5
CDR3nt: TGCGCCAGCAGTGTACAGACAGGGGCTGGGGAGCAGTACTTC; CDR3aa: CASSVQTGAGEQYF; abundance: many; d_gene: TRBD1; v_gene: TRBV10-1; j_gene: TRBJ2-7
CDR3nt: TGTGCTAGTGGTTTGGCCCAGGACGGTCTCGTTGGCTACACCTTC; CDR3aa: CASGLAQDGLVGYTF; abundance: few; d_gene: -; v_gene: TRBV12-5; j_gene: TRBJ1-2
CDR3nt: TGCAGTGCTAGTGGACCTAAGGGACTCGAGCAGTACTTC; CDR3aa: CSASGPKGLEQYF; abundance: -; d_gene: -; v_gene: TRBV20-1; j_gene: TRBJ2-7
CDR3nt: TGTGCCAGCAGTCCCGGGACAGTAAATTCACCCCTCCACTTT; CDR3aa: CASSPGTVNSPLHF; abundance: few; d_gene: TRBD1; v_gene: TRBV7-2; j_gene: TRBJ1-6
CDR3nt: TGCGCCAGCAGCTCAAGACTTGGAGCCGGGGAGCTGTTTTTT; CDR3aa: CASSSRLGAGELFF; abundance: few; d_gene: -; v_gene: TRBV5-1; j_gene: TRBJ2-2
CDR3nt: TGTGCCAGCAGTCAACCGACTAGCGGAAAAGCCAAAAACATTCAGTACTTC; CDR3aa: CASSQPTSGKAKNIQYF; abundance: -; d_gene: TRBD2; v_gene: TRBV6-6; j_gene: TRBJ2-4
CDR3nt: TGCAGCGTTGAATGGGGACTCCGAGAGACCCAGTACTTC; CDR3aa: CSVEWGLRETQYF; abundance: -; d_gene: -; v_gene: TRBV29-1; j_gene: TRBJ2-5
CDR3nt: TGTGCCAGCAGCGTGACTAGTTCGAATGAGCAGTTCTTC; CDR3aa: CASSVTSSNEQFF; abundance: few; d_gene: -; v_gene: TRBV9; j_gene: TRBJ2-1
CDR3nt: TGTGCCACCCGATCTAATAGCAATCAGCCCCAGCATTTT; CDR3aa: CATRSNSNQPQHF; abundance: -; d_gene: -; v_gene: TRBV28; j_gene: TRBJ1-5
CDR3nt: TGTGCCAGCAGTCTCCGGTCAGGCGTAAACTATGGCTACACCTTC; CDR3aa: CASSLRSGVNYGYTF; abundance: -; d_gene: -; v_gene: TRBV3-1; j_gene: TRBJ1-2